One TCR beta chain is described in this entry. The antigen is unknown. The source of the sample is a study of T cells in localized non-small cell lung cancer. General study findings and limits: Of the top 100 tumor clones, median around 62 were in adjacent lung, 25 to 35 among its top 100.

Data came from immunoSEQ multiplex PCR; TCRdb stores just in-frame clones and leaves some out. The sample yields 70,000 to 75,000 clones, approximately 84% seen once. Germline CDR1 LNHDA, CDR2 SQIVND (reference sequence). The CDR3 loop spans 14 amino acids. Trimming removed 6 bases at V and 4 bases at J, with 13 bases between. The starting material was peripheral blood, obtained before any cancer treatment. This sequence was found in a female donor of 60 years or more with stage I lung adenocarcinoma. The chain joins TRBV19 to TRBJ1-3, with D maybe TRBD1 (5 bases). Here the CDR3 DNA reads TGTGCCAGTAGCCTTCAGGGAAGAGGAAACACCATATATTTT. Residues: CASSLQGRGNTIYF.